This T cell receptor (beta chain) was captured by sequencing in a study of T cells in localized non-small cell lung cancer. Study-wide results and caveats: Tumor showed lower T cell clonality than uninvolved adjacent lung, where it was highest. Adjacent lung exhibited a median of approximately 50 among the 100 most abundant tumor clones.

With respect to this clone: What it binds is unknown.

TCRdb's copy holds only in-frame clones and misses some; the assay was immunoSEQ multiplex PCR. The data contain 70,000 to 85,000 clones, roughly 84% of them seen just once; the ten biggest clones take up 1.3%. This CDR3 has 14 residues. Germline V gene data show CDR1 as SGHNT and CDR2 as YENEEA. Trimming stripped 2 bases from V and 1 base from J, with 8 bases between. The chain links TRBV11-3 to TRBJ1-1, with D hard to call. The sequence derives from a female donor at least 60 years old with stage I lung adenocarcinoma. The input for sequencing was peripheral blood, taken before any cancer treatment. The CDR3: CASSLHGGNTEAFF. CDR3 DNA: TGTGCCAGCAGCTTACACGGCGGGAACACTGAAGCTTTCTTT.